What follows are 3 T cell receptor beta chains derived from one specimen sequenced in a study of graft-versus-host responses after intestinal transplantation. Co-plating was performed using approximately 200,000 CFSE-labeled responder cells and approximately 200,000 irradiated, violet-dye-labeled stimulator cells. Sequenced by immunoSEQ multiplex PCR; TCRdb stores in-frame clones only, minus some. The sample has roughly 8,000 clones, around 32% seen once. The material was alloreactive CD8+ T cells from a mixed lymphocyte reaction culture, obtained before intestinal transplant. Subset reported: CFSE-low proliferating T cells sorted from roughly six-day pre-transplant mixed lymphocyte reaction (GvH or HvG direction). All receptors come from a human patient who received an intestinal transplant.

This clone is medium-sized in the sample. The rearrangement joins TRBV6-5 to TRBJ2-5; no clear D gene. CDR1 and CDR2 from the germline V gene are MNHEY and SVGAGI. The CDR3 runs to 14 residues. V lost 6 bases, J lost 1 base, and 12 bases lay in between. The CDR3 region has the DNA TGTGCCAGCAGCCACGGTGAGGCCCAAGAGACCCAGTACTTC. It specifies CASSHGEAQETQYF.

This CDR3 is CASSATHTYNEQFF. The CDR3 coding sequence is TGCGCCAGCAGCGCAACACATACCTACAATGAGCAGTTCTTC. This rearrangement joins TRBV5-1 to TRBJ2-1; D gene uncertain. Per the germline V gene, CDR1 is SGHRS and CDR2 is YFSETQ. This CDR3 is 14 amino acids long. V lost 4 bases and J 2 bases, leaving 10 bases between the germline ends.

CDR3 sequence (DNA): TGTGCCAGCACACCCCAGGGAAGGAGTGCTGAAGCTTTCTTT. Amino acid sequence: CASTPQGRSAEAFF. The rearrangement joins TRBV6-5 to TRBJ1-1; a possible D gene is TRBD1 (5 bases). V was trimmed by 7 bases and J by 6 bases, leaving 18 bases between them. Per the germline V gene, CDR1 is MNHEY and CDR2 is SVGAGI. The CDR3 is 14 amino acids.